This T cell receptor (beta chain) is from a study of control samples from healthy donors and cancer patients. V dropped 4 bases and J dropped 2 bases, with 10 bases sitting between them. CDR3 length: 14 residues. Germline V lookup: CDR1 SGDLS, CDR2 YYNGEE. This clone has a handful of counts. Data came from immunoSEQ multiplex PCR; TCRdb stores just in-frame clones and leaves some out. The sample contains about 110,000 clones, roughly 90% of which appear only once. The V gene is TRBV9, the J gene TRBJ2-1, with a tentative D call TRBD2 (7 bases). The clonotype originates from a woman in her 50s in good health. Input material: blood. CDR3 DNA sequence: TGTGCCAGCAGCCCCGGGGGGCCCTACAATGAGCAGTTCTTC. Translating it yields CASSPGGPYNEQFF. The full variable domain, rest sourced from reference TRBV9 and TRBJ2-1, is DSGVTQTPKHLITATGQRVTLRCSPRSGDLSVYWYQQSLDQGLQFLIQYYNGEERAKGNILERFSAQQFPDLHSELNLSSLELGDSALYFCASSPGGPYNEQFFGPGTRLTVL.